This TCR beta chain is from a study of T cell clonotyping in hematopoietic cell transplantation. Repertoires were generated with immunoSEQ multiplex PCR, while TCRdb's copy carries only in-frame clones and drops some. This sample has about 43,000 clones, with about 95% found just once. This clone appeared once. Germline CDR1 and CDR2: MNHEY and SMNVEV (reference sequence). V lost 5 bases and J lost 5; bases outside the gene matches: 9. The CDR3 length is 16 residues. The chain links TRBV27 to TRBJ1-5, with 10 bases matching TRBD1. The material sequenced was peripheral blood mononuclear cells. This receptor was taken from a man aged 30 to 39 in good health. Some clones in this sample may be carry-over from other donors' samples. This CDR3 is CASSPGRTGGYQPQHF. CDR3 nucleotide sequence: TGTGCCAGCAGTCCCGGGAGGACAGGGGGTTATCAGCCCCAGCATTTT.